The TCR beta chain under discussion was sequenced for a study of T-cell reconstitution after alpha-beta-depleted transplantation in children. Study findings and constraints: Two months or so post-transplant, alpha-beta T cells reportedly derived from several hundred expanded graft clones. Among T cells one year after transplant, newly produced cells accounted for most counts and diversity. In some patients, recipient T cells and intrathymic progenitors surviving conditioning explained high day-60 diversity.

The germline V gene encodes CDR1 WNHNN and CDR2 SYGVQD (reference sequence). Trimming removed 6 bases from V and 3 bases from J; junction bases left unmatched: 7. CDR3 length: 15 amino acids. Relative to its sample, this clonotype is medium-sized. Its specificity is unknown. Library preparation (for TCRbeta) was performed with unique molecular identifiers. TCRdb independently ran MiXCR on the PCR reads; one entry per CDR3 protein. The table has approximately 300,000 distinct CDR3 sequences, under 14% seen once. This clonotype was obtained from a male patient aged 2 to 9 who had a stem cell transplant for chronic granulomatous disease, so the T cells may come from the graft donor. The rearrangement joins TRBV10-1 to TRBJ2-7; 11 bases fit TRBD2. This specimen was peripheral blood, taken 180 days after TCRalphabeta/CD19-depleted stem cell transplant. The CDR3: CASSEGLADYYEQYF. The CDR3 bases are TGCGCCAGCAGCGAGGGACTAGCGGACTACTACGAGCAGTACTTC.